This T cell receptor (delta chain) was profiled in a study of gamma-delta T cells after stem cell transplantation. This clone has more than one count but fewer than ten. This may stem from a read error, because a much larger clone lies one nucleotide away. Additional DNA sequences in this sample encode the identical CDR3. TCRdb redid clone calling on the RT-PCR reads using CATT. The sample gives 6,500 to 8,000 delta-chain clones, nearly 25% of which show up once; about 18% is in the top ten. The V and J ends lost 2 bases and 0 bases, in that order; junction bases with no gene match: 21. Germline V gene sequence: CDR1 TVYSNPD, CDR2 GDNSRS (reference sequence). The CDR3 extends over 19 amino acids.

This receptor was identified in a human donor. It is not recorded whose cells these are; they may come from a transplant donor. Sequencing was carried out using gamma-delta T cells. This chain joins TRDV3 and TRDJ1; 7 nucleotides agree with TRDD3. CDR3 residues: CAFRVPSGGYWWYTDKLIF. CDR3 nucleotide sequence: TGTGCCTTTCGCGTTCCCTCTGGGGGGTACTGGTGGTACACCGATAAACTCATCTTT.